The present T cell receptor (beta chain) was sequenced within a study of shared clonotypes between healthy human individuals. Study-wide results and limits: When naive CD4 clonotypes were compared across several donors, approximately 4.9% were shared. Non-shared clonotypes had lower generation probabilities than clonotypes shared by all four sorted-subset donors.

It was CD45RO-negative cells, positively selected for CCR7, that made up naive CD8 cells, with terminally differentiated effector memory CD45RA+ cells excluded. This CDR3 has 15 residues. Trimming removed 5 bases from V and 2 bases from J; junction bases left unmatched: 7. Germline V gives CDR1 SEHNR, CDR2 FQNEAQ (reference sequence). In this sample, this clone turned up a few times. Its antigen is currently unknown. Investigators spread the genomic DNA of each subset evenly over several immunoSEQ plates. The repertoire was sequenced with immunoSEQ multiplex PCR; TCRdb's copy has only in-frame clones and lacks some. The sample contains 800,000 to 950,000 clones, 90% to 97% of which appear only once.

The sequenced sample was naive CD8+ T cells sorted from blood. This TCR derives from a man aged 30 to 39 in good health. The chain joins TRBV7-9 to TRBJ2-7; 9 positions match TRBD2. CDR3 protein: CASSPGEREAYEQYF. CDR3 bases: TGTGCCAGCAGCCCAGGGGAGCGGGAGGCCTACGAGCAGTACTTC. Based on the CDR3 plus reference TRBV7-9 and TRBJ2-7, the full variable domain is DTGVSQNPRHKITKRGQNVTFRCDPISEHNRLYWYRQTLGQGPEFLTYFQNEAQLEKSRLLSDRFSAERPKGSFSTLEIQRTEQGDSAMYLCASSPGEREAYEQYFGPGTRLTVT.